This TCR beta chain is from a study of PD-1 blockade in classical Hodgkin lymphoma. CDR1 LGHNA and CDR2 YSLEER come from the germline V gene. The CDR3 totals 15 residues. Trimming removed 1 base from V and 3 bases from J, with 12 bases in between. All patients experienced relapse after autologous stem cell transplantation, and brentuximab vedotin exposure was variable. The assay was immunoSEQ multiplex PCR, and TCRdb's table has in-frame clones only and misses some. This repertoire shows 40,000 to 65,000 clones, roughly 80% found once; its top ten account for roughly 16%. The origin of this receptor is a human donor with classical Hodgkin lymphoma. The source material was peripheral blood mononuclear cells (PBMCs), sampled at baseline. The V gene is TRBV4-3, the J gene TRBJ2-5; possible D gene TRBD2, 6 bases. The CDR3 DNA reads as TGCGCCAGCAGCCAAGGTGTGGGACTCGAAGAGACCCAGTACTTC. Protein: CASSQGVGLEETQYF.